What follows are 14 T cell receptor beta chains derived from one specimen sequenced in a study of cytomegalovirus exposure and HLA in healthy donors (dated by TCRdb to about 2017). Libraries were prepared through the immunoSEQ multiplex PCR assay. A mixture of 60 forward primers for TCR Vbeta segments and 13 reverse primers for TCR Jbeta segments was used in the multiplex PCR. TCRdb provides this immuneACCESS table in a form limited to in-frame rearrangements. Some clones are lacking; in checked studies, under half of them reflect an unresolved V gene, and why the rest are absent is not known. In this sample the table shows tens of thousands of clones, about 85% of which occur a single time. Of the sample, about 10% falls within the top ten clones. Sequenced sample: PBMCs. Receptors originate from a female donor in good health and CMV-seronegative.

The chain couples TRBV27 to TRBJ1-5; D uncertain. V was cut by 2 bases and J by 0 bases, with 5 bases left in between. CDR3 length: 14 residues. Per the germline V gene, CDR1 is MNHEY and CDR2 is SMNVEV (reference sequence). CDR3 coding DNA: TGTGCCAGCAGTTTACGGGATAGCAATCAGCCCCAGCATTTT. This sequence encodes CASSLRDSNQPQHF.

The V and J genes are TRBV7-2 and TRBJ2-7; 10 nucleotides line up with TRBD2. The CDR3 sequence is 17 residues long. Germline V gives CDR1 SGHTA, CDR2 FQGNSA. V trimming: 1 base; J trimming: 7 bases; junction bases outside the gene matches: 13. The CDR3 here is CASSLGGTSGRAQEQYF. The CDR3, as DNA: TGTGCCAGCAGCTTAGGGGGAACGAGCGGGAGGGCCCAGGAGCAGTACTTC.

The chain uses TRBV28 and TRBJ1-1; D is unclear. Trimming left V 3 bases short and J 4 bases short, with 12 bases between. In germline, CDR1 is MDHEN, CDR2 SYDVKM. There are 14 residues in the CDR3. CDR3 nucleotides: TGTGCCAGCAGTTTGATGGGAGGTGGCACTGAAGCTTTCTTT. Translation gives CASSLMGGGTEAFF.

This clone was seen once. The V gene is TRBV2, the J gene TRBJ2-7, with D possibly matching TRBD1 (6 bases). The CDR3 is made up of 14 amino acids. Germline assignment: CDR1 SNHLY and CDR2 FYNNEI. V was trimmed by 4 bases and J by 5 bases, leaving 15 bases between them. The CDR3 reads CASSVGQLADEQYF. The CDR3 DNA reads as TGTGCCAGCAGTGTTGGACAGCTGGCGGACGAGCAGTACTTC.

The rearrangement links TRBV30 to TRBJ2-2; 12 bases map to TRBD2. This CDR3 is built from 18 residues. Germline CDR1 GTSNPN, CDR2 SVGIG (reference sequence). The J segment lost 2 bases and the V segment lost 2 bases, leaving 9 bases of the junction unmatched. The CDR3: CAWSPSTSGSLNTGELFF. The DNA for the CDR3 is TGTGCCTGGAGTCCTTCGACTAGCGGGAGTTTAAACACCGGGGAGCTGTTTTTT.

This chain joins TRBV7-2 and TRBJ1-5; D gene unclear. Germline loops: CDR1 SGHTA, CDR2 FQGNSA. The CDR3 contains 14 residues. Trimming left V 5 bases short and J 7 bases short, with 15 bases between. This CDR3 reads CASSRTSEGQPQHF. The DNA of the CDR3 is TGTGCCAGCAGCCGGACCTCTGAGGGCCAGCCCCAGCATTTT.

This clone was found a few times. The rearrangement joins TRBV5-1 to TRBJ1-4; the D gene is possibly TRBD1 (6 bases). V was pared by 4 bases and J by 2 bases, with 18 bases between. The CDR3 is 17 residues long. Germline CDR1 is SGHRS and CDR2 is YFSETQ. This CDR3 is CASSPSGGAPTNEKLFF. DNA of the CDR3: TGCGCCAGCAGCCCCAGCGGGGGCGCCCCGACTAATGAAAAACTGTTTTTT.

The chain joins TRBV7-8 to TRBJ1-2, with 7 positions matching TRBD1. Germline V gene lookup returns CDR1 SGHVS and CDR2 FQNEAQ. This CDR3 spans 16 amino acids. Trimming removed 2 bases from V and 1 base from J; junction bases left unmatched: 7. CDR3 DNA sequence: TGTGCCAGCAGCTTACCTAAGGACAGGAGTAACTATGGCTACACCTTC. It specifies CASSLPKDRSNYGYTF.

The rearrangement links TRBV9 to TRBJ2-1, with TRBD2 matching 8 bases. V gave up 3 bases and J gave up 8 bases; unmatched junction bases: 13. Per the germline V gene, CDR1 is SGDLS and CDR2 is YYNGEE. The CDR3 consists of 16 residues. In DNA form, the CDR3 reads TGTGCCAGCAGCGAAGCTACCCGAAGCGGGAGAGATGAGCAGTTCTTC. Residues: CASSEATRSGRDEQFF. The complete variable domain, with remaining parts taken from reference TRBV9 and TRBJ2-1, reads DSGVTQTPKHLITATGQRVTLRCSPRSGDLSVYWYQQSLDQGLQFLIQYYNGEERAKGNILERFSAQQFPDLHSELNLSSLELGDSALYFCASSEATRSGRDEQFFGPGTRLTVL.

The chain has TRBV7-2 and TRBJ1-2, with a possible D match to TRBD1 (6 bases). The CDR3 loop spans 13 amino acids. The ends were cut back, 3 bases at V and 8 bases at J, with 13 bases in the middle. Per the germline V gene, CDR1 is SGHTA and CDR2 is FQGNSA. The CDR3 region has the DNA TGTGCCAGCAGCTTCCGAGACAGGCTGGGCTACACCTTC. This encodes CASSFRDRLGYTF.

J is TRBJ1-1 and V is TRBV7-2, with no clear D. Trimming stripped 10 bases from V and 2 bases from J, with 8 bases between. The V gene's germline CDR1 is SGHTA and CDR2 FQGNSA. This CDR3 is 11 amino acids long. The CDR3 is CAILRNTEAFF. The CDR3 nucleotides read TGTGCCATCCTAAGAAACACTGAAGCTTTCTTT. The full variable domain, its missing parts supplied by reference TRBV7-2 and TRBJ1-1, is GAGVSQSPSNKVTEKGKDVELRCDPISGHTALYWYRQSLGQGLEFLIYFQGNSAPDKSGLPSDRFSAERTGGSVSTLTIQRTQQEDSAVYLCAILRNTEAFFGQGTRLTVV.

The CDR3 protein is CASSSGVNEKLFF. The CDR3 bases are TGTGCCAGCAGTTCAGGGGTTAATGAAAAACTGTTTTTT. The chain has TRBV6-5 and TRBJ1-4; D is perhaps TRBD1 (6 bases). V was trimmed by 4 bases and J by 4 bases, leaving 7 bases between them. Germline assignment: CDR1 MNHEY and CDR2 SVGAGI. The CDR3 sequence is 13 residues long.

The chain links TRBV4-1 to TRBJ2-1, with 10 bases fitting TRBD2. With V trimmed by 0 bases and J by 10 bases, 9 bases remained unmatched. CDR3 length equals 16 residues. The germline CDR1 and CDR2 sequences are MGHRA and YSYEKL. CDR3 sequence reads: CASSQDLAGGIYEQFF. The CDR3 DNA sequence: TGCGCCAGCAGCCAAGATTTAGCGGGAGGTATTTACGAGCAGTTCTTC.

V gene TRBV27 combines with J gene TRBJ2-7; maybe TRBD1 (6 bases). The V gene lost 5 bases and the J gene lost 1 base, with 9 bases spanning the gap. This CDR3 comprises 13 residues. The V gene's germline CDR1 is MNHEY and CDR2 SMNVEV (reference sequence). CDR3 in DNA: TGTGCCAGCAGTCACGGACAGTCCTACGAGCAGTACTTC. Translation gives CASSHGQSYEQYF.